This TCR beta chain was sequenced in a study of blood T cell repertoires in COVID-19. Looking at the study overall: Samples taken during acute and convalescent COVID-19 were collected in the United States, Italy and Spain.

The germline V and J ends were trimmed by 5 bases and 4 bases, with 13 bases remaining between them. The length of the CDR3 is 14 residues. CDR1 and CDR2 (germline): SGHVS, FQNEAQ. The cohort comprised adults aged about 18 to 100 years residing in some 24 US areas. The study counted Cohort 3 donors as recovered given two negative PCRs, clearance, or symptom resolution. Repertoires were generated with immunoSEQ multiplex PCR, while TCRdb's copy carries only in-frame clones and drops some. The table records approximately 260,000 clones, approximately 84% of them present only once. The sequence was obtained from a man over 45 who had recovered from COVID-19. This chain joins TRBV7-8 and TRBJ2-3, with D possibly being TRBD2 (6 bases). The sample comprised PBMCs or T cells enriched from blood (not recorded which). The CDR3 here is CASSPAGISDTQYF. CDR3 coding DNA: TGTGCCAGCAGCCCTGCGGGGATTTCAGATACGCAGTATTTT. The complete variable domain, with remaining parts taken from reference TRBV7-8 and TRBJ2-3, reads GAGVSQSPRYKVAKRGQDVALRCDPISGHVSLFWYQQALGQGPEFLTYFQNEAQLDKSGLPSDRFFAERPEGSVSTLKIQRTQQEDSAVYLCASSPAGISDTQYFGPGTRLTVL.